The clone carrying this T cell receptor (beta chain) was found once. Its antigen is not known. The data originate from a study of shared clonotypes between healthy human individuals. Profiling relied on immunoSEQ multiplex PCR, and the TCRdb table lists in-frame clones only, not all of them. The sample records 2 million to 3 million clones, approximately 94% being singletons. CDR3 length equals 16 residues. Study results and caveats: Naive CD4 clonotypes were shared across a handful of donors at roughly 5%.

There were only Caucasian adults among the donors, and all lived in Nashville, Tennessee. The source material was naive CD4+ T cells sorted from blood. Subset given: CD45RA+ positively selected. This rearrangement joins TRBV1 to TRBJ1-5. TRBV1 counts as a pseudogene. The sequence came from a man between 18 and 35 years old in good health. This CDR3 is CTSSSIGFYSNQPQHF. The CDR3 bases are TGCACCAGCAGCTCCATTGGGTTTTATAGCAATCAGCCCCAGCATTTT.